The source of this T cell receptor beta chain is a study of T cell changes during pregnancy in multiple sclerosis. Only in-frame clones appear in the TCRdb table, and some are missing; sequencing was by immunoSEQ multiplex PCR. The repertoire holds 35,000 to 45,000 clones, with 90% to 95% as singletons. CDR1 and CDR2 from the germline V gene are MNHEY and SMNVEV (reference sequence). The germline V and J ends were trimmed by 2 bases and 5 bases, with 10 bases remaining between them. CDR3 size: 14 residues. The V and J genes are TRBV27 and TRBJ2-1, with D possibly being TRBD1 (6 bases). This specimen was peripheral blood, taken before pregnancy. The receptor comes from a female donor with multiple sclerosis, enrolled in a pregnancy study. CDR3 nucleotides: TGTGCCAGCAGTTTAAGGGGGACGGACAATGAGCAGTTCTTC. This encodes CASSLRGTDNEQFF.